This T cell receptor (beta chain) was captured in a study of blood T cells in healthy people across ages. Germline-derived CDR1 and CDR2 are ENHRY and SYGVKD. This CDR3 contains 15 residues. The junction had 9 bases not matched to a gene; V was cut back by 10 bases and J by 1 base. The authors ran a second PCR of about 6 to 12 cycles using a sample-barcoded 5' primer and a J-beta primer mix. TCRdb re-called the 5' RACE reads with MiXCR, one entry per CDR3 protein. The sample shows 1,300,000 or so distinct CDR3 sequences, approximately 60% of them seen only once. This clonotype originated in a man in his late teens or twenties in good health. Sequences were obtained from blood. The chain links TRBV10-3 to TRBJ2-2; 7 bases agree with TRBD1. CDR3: CASLVGGRNTGELFF. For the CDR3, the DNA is TGTGCCAGCCTTGTAGGGGGCAGGAACACCGGGGAGCTGTTTTTT.